This record looks at one TCR beta chain sequence and its context. These data belong to a study of blood T cell repertoires in COVID-19. Whole-study context: Both acute and convalescent COVID-19 samples were obtained from the United States, Italy and Spain. T cells, B-cell-depleted T cells, or PBMCs provided the cDNA or gDNA that served as material.

The junction had 4 bases not matched to a gene; V was cut back by 5 bases and J by 0 bases. Per the germline V gene, CDR1 is MNHEY and CDR2 is SVGAGI. There are 15 residues in the CDR3. Under the authors' procedure: Counts of nucleated cells, estimated from reference gene primer amplification, were obtained. TCRdb keeps only in-frame clones here, not all; method: immunoSEQ multiplex PCR. V and J calls and clone size are copied from that table; D and trimming were computed from the DNA. The sample contains about 100,000 clones, 85% of which appear only once. The rearrangement uses TRBV6-5 and TRBJ2-1; the match to TRBD1 covers 7 bases. This TCR came from a man in his sixties with acute or convalescent COVID-19. Sequencing was done on a sample of peripheral blood. The CDR3 DNA reads as TGTGCCAGCAGTAATGGGGACAGCTCCTACAATGAGCAGTTCTTC. It yields the protein CASSNGDSSYNEQFF.